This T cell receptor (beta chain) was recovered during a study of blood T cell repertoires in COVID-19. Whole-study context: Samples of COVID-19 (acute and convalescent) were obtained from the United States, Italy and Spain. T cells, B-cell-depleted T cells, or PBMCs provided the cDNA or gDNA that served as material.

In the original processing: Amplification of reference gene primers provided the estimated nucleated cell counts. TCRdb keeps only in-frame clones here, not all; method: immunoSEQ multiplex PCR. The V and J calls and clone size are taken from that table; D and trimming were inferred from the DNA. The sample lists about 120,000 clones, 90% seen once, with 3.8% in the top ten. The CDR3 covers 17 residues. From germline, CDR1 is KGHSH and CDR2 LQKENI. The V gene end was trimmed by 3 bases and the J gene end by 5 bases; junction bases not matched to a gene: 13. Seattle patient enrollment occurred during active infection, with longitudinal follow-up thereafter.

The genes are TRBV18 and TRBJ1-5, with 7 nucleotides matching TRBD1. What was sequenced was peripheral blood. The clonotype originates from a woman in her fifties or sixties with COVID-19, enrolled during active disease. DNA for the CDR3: TGTGCCAGCTCACCTTCCCCGGGCGGAACAGGGGATCAGCCCCAGCATTTT. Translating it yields CASSPSPGGTGDQPQHF.